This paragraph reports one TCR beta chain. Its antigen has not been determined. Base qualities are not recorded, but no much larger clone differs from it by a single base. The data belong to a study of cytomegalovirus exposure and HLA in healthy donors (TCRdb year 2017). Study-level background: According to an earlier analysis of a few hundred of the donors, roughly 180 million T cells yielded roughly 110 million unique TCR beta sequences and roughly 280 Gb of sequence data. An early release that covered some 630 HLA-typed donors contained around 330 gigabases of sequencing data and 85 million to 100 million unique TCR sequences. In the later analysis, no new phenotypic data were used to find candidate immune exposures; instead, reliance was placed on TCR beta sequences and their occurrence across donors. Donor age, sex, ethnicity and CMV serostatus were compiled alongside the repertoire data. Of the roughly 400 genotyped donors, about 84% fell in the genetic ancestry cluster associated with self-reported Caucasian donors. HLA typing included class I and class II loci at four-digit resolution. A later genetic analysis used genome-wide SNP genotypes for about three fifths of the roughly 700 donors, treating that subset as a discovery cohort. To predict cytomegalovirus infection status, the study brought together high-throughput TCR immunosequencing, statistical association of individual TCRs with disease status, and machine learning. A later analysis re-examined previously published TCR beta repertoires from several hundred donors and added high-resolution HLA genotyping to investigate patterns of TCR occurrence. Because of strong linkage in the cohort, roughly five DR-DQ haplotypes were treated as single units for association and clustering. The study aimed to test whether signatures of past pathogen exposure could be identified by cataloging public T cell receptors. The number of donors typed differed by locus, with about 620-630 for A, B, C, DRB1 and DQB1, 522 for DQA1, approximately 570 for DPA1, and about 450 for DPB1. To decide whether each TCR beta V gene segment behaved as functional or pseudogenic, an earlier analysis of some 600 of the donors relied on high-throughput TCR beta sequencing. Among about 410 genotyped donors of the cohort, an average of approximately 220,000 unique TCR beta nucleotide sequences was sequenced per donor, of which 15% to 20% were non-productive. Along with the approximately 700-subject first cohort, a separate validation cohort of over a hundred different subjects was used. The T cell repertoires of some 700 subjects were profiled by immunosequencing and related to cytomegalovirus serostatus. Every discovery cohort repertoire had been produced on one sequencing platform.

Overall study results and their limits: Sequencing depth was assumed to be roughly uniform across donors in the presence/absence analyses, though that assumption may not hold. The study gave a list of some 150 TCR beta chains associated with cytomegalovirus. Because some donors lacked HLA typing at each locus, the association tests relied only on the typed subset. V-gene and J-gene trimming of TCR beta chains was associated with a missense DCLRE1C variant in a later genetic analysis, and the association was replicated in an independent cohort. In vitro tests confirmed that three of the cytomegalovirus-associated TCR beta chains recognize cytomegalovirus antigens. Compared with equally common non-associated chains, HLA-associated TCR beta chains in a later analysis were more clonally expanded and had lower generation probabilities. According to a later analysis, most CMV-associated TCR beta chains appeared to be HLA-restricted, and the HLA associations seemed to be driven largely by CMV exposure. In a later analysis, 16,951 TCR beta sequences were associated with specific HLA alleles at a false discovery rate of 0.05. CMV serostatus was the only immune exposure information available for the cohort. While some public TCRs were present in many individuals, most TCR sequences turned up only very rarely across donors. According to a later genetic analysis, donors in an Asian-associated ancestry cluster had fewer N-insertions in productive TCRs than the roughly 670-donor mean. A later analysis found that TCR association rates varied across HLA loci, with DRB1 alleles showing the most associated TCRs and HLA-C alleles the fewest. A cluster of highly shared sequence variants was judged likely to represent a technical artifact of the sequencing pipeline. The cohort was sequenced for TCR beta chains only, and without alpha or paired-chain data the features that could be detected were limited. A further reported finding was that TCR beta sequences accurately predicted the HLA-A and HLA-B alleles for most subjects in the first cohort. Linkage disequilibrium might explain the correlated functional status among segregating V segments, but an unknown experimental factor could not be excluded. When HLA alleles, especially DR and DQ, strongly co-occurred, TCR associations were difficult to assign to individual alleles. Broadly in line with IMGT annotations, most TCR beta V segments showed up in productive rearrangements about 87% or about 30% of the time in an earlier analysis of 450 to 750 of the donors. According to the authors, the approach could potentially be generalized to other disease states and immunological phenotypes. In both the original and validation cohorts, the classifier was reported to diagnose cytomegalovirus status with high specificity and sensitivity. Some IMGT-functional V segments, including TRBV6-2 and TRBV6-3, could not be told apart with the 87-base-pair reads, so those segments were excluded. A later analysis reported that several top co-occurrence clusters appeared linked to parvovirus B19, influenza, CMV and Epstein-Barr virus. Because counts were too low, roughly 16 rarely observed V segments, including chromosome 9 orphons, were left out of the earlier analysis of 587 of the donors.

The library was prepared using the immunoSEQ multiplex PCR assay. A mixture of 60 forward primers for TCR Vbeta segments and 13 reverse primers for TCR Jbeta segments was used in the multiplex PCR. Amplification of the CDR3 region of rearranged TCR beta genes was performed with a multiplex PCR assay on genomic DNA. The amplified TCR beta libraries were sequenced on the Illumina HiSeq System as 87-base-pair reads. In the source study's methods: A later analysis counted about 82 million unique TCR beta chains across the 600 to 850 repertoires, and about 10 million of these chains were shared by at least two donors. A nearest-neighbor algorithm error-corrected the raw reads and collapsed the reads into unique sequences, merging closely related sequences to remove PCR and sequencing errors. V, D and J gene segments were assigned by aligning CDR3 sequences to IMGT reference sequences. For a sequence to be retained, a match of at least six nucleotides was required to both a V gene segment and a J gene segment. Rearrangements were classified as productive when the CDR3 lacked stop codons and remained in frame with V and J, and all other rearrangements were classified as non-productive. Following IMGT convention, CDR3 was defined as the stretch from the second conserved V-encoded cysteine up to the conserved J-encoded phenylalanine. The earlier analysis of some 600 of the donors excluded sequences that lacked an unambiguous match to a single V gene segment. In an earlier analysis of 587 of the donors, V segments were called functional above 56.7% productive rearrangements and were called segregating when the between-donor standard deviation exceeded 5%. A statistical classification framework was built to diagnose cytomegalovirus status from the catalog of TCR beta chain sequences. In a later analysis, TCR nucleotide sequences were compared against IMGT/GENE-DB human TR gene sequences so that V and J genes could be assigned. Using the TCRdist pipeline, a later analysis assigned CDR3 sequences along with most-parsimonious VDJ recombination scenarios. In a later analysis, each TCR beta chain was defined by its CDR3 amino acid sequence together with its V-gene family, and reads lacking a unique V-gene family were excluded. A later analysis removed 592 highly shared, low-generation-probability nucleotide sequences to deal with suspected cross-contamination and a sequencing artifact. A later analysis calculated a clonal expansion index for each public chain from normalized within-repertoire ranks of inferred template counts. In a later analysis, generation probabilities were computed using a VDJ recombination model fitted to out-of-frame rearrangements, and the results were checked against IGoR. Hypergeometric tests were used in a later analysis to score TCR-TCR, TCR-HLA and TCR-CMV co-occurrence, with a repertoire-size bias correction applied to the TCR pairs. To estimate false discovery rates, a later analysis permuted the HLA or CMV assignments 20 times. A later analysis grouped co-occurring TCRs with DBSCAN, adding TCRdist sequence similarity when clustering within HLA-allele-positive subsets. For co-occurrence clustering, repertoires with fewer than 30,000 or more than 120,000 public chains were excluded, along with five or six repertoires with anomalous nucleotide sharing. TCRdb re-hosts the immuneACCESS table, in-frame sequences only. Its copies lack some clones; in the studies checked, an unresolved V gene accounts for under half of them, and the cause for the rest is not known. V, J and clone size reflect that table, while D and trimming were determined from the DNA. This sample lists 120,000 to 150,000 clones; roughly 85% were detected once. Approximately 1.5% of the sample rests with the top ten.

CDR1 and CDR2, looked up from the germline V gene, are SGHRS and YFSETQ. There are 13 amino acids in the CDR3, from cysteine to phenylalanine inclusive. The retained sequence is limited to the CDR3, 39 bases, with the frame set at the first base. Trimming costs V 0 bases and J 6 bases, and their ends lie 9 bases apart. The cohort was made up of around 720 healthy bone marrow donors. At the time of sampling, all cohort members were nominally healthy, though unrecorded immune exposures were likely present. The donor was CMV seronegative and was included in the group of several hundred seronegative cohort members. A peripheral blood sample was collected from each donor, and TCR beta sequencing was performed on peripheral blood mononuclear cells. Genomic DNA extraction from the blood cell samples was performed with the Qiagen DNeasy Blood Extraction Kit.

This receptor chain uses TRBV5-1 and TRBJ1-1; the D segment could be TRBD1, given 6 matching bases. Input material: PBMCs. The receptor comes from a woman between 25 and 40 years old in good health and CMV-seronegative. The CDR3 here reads CASSLVGGAEAFF. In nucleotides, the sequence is TGCGCCAGCAGCTTGGTAGGGGGGGCTGAAGCTTTCTTT.